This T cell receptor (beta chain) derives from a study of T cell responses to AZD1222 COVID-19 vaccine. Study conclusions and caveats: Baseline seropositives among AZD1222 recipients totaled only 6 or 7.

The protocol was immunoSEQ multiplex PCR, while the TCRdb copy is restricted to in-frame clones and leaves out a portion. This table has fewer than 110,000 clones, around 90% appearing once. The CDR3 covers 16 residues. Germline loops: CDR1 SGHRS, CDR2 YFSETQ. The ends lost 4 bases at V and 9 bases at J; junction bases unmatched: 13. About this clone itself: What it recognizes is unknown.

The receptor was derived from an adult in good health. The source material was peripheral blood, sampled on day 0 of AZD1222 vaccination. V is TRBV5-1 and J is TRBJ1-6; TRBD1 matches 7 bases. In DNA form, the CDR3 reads TGCGCCAGCAGCGCGGACGGCAGGGGGTCAGTTTCACCCCTCCACTTT. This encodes CASSADGRGSVSPLHF.